Each of the 16 T cell receptor beta chains below was sequenced from the same sample in a study of spatial heterogeneity in lung cancer (dated by TCRdb to between 2017 and 2020). The label giving this sample's time point can be read as: sample taken at primary tumor resection. The receptor library was made with 5' RACE. TCRdb names NextSeq 500 as the instrument used. TCRdb took the public reads, trimmed them with fastp at Q25, ran MiXCR for clone calling and kept in-frame beta chains. Merged by CDR3 protein, the rows form single entries marked with the most common genes and DNA. The sample data list approximately 11,000 distinct CDR3 sequences, and 6.1% of these were observed just once. Approximately 30% of the sample is held by the ten biggest clonotypes. Sample: normal lung tissue next to the tumor, taken at surgery. The receptor source for this set is a male donor with early-stage non-small cell lung cancer.

This clonotype was observed at least ten times. The rearrangement uses TRBV5-1 and TRBJ2-1; 8 bases line up with TRBD2. The CDR3 totals 15 residues. Trimming cost V 6 bases and J 2 bases; bases outside gene matches: 7. Germline V gene data show CDR1 as SGHRS and CDR2 as YFSETQ. CDR3 nucleotides: TGCGCCAGCACCCTGGGCGGGGGGCCCTACAATGAGCAGTTCTTC. Protein: CASTLGGGPYNEQFF.

This clonotype was observed many times. The V and J genes are TRBV28 and TRBJ2-2; 8 nucleotides match TRBD1. Germline V CDR1 and CDR2: MDHEN, SYDVKM. V was pared by 4 bases and J by 6 bases, with 4 bases of the junction left unmatched. This CDR3 comprises 14 residues. CDR3 residues: CASSSTGDSGELFF. The CDR3 bases are TGTGCCAGCAGTTCGACAGGGGACTCCGGGGAGCTGTTTTTT.

This clonotype was observed many times. The chain is built from TRBV13 and TRBJ2-3; 7 bases agree with TRBD1. This CDR3 region has 15 residues. V shed 5 bases, J shed 6 bases, and the junction held 11 bases outside the gene matches. Germline CDR1 PRHDT, CDR2 FYEKMQ (reference sequence). CDR3 DNA: TGTGCCAGCAGCCTCAGGAGGACAGGATGGGATACGCAGTATTTT. Its translation is CASSLRRTGWDTQYF.

This clonotype appeared many times. V is TRBV21-1 and J is TRBJ2-7; the table's D gene call, TRBD1, was not cross checked with the DNA. TRBV21-1 is deemed a pseudogene. This CDR3 is built from 20 residues. The CDR3 sequence: CASSPRTDCPKDGSYYEQYF. In DNA form, the CDR3 reads TGTGCCAGCAGCCCTCGGACGGATTGCCCCAAAGACGGGAGCTACTACGAGCAGTACTTC.

This clonotype turned up a few times. CDR3 bases: TGTGCCTGGAGAGGGACTAGCGAGTTCTTC. Amino acids: CAWRGTSEFF. The chain recombines TRBV30 with TRBJ2-1; the match to TRBD2 covers 10 bases. Trimming at V came to 3 bases and at J to 14 bases, leaving 1 base not matched to a gene. The CDR3 has 10 residues. CDR1 and CDR2 from the germline V gene are GTSNPN and SVGIG (reference sequence).

This clonotype was counted between two and nine times. A much larger clone lies a single base off, so this may be a read error. The rearrangement uses TRBV7-2 and TRBJ2-1; D ambiguous. From germline, CDR1 is SGHTA and CDR2 FQGNSA. This CDR3 comprises 12 residues. The CDR3 loop reads CVSSPGTNEQFF. In nucleotides, the CDR3 is TGTGTCAGCAGCCCCGGTACAAATGAGCAGTTCTTC.

The table lists this clonotype with many counts. This chain links TRBV19 with TRBJ1-1; possibly TRBD1 for D (5 bases). Trimming took 7 bases from V and 4 from J, leaving 13 bases between them. The CDR3 runs to 13 residues. Germline lookup yields CDR1 LNHDA and CDR2 SQIVND (reference sequence). The CDR3 DNA is TGTGCCAGTATAGGGAAGGGGAGCACTGAAGCTTTCTTT. It is translated as CASIGKGSTEAFF.

This clonotype was observed many times. The V call is TRBV7-9, the J call TRBJ2-1; a possible D gene is TRBD1 (6 bases). From germline, CDR1 is SEHNR and CDR2 FQNEAQ (reference sequence). This CDR3 comprises 15 residues. With 1 base removed from V and 3 bases from J, the gap between germline ends came to 10 bases. CDR3 residues: CASSLDQGYYNEQFF. CDR3 nucleotide sequence: TGTGCCAGCAGCTTAGACCAGGGGTACTACAATGAGCAGTTCTTC.

The V gene is TRBV12-3 or TRBV12-4, the J gene TRBJ2-7; possibly TRBD1 or TRBD2 for D (5 bases each). Trimming removed 2 bases from V and 12 bases from J, with 14 bases in between. CDR3 size: 12 residues. In DNA form, the CDR3 reads TGTGCCAGCAGTTTATCCGGGACGGACCGGTACTTC. Its translation is CASSLSGTDRYF.

This clonotype has at least ten counts. This chain links TRBV20-1 with TRBJ2-7, with 10 nucleotides matching TRBD2. Germline V gene sequence: CDR1 DFQATT, CDR2 SNEGSKA (reference sequence). The length of the CDR3 is 15 residues. V dropped 3 bases and J dropped 5; count of bases not matched to a gene: 10. The CDR3 bases are TGCAGTGCTAGCCACCCTTCTAGCGGGAGCGACGAGCAGTACTTC. It specifies CSASHPSSGSDEQYF.

In its sample, this clonotype was seen many times. The chain recombines TRBV7-2 with TRBJ2-1; TRBD2 matches at 8 bases. CDR1 and CDR2 from the germline V gene are SGHTA and FQGNSA. Trimming at V came to 3 bases and at J to 0 bases, leaving 4 bases not matched to a gene. The length of the CDR3 is 16 residues. For the CDR3, the DNA is TGTGCCAGCAGCTTCCGGAGCGGGGGCTCCTACAATGAGCAGTTCTTC. Its protein product is CASSFRSGGSYNEQFF.

This clonotype is medium-sized in the sample. The V gene is TRBV7-2, the J gene TRBJ1-5; D is unclear. Germline CDR1 reads SGHTA; CDR2 reads FQGNSA. V lost 1 base and J 1 base, leaving 8 bases between the germline ends. The CDR3 covers 15 residues. CDR3 protein: CASSLVSQSNQPQHF. CDR3 DNA: TGTGCCAGCAGCTTAGTTTCCCAGAGCAATCAGCCCCAGCATTTT.

By frequency in the sample, this clonotype is medium-sized (0.01 to 0.1%). The V gene is TRBV28, the J gene TRBJ2-7; D is uncertain. From germline, CDR1 is MDHEN and CDR2 SYDVKM. The CDR3 is made up of 16 amino acids. V lost 6 bases and J 0 bases, leaving 18 bases between the germline ends. CDR3 region: CASSQPTSTISYEQYF. The DNA of the CDR3 is TGTGCCAGCAGCCAACCGACTTCTACGATCTCCTACGAGCAGTACTTC.

This clonotype was counted ten times or more. J is TRBJ2-3 and V is TRBV19; D unclear. V shed 10 bases and J shed 5 bases, with 16 bases lying between them. CDR1 is LNHDA, CDR2 SQIVND, per germline (reference sequence). The length of the CDR3 is 13 residues. The CDR3 protein is CATSIPSGDTQYF. The DNA of the CDR3 is TGTGCCACCAGCATCCCATCGGGAGATACGCAGTATTTT.

This clonotype was picked up many times. The chain uses TRBV2 and TRBJ2-1, with 11 bases lining up with TRBD2. The CDR3 totals 15 residues. V was pared by 2 bases and J by 4 bases, with 1 base of the junction left unmatched. Germline CDR1 and CDR2: SNHLY and FYNNEI. CDR3 loop: CASSERTSGYNEQFF. CDR3 bases: TGTGCCAGCAGTGAACGGACTAGCGGGTACAATGAGCAGTTCTTC.

This clonotype was observed at least ten times. The chain combines TRBV27 with TRBJ2-7; TRBD1 aligns across 8 bases. The CDR3 sequence is 13 residues long. V gave up 5 bases and J gave up 9 bases; unmatched junction bases: 9. In germline, CDR1 is MNHEY, CDR2 SMNVEV (reference sequence). CDR3 in amino acids: CASSAGQGSWQYF. The CDR3 coding sequence is TGTGCCAGCAGTGCCGGACAGGGTAGCTGGCAGTACTTC.